This T cell receptor (beta chain) was identified during a study of OX40 agonist ivuxolimab in advanced cancers. The study in broad terms: Ivuxolimab, which targeted the costimulatory receptor OX40 (CD134), was an agonistic, fully human IgG2 monoclonal antibody. Among the approximately 50 dose-escalation patients, around 20 had hepatocellular carcinoma, 15 or so melanoma, 9 renal cell carcinoma and 9 head and neck cancer. Intravenous ivuxolimab was administered to patients every 2 weeks at six dose levels: 0.01, 0.1, 0.3, 1.5, 3 and 10 mg/kg. Peripheral TCRbeta sequencing was intended to test whether TCR sequence diversity was altered and clonal T-cell expansion was caused by ivuxolimab. Patients were allowed to have had prior anti-PD-1, anti-PD-L1 or anti-CTLA-4 therapy, and approximately 37% of the dose-escalation patients had been treated with checkpoint inhibitors. A male proportion of 75% to 85% and a mean age of about 60 years, ranging from about 20 to 80, were recorded for the dose-escalation cohort. The paper describes the monotherapy dose-escalation part (N ≈ 52 patients) of the phase I trial of ivuxolimab. Partial responses were achieved by three dose-escalation patients, of whom one had hepatocellular carcinoma and two had cutaneous melanoma. Overall results and qualifications from the work: Low levels of normalized T-cell clonal expansion were also seen in some patients who did not respond. After ivuxolimab, CD8+ T cells had more expanded clones than CD4+ T cells on average. Partial responders in the 0.1-3.0 mg/kg groups had among the lowest normalized peripheral clonal expansion, especially among CD8+ T cells. The antigen specificity of the peripheral T cells that underwent clonal expansion was not determined. At doses of 0.1 to 3.0 mg/kg, clonal expansion of both CD4+ and CD8+ T cells in blood was seen between baseline and week 6.

For sequencing of the TCRbeta CDR3 region, genomic DNA was extracted from the sorted cells. The immunoSEQ Assay was used for sequencing of TCRbeta CDR3 regions. TCRdb re-hosts the immuneACCESS table, in-frame sequences only. Its copies lack some clones; in the studies checked, an unresolved V gene accounts for under half of them, and the cause for the rest is not known. The table for this sample lists 90,000 or so clones; 89% of them were counted only once. The top ten constitute approximately 0.35% of the sample. Between the V and J ends, shortened by 5 bases and 4 bases respectively, the junction contains 14 bases. Including the terminal cysteine and phenylalanine, the CDR3 comprises 14 residues. Solely the CDR3 DNA is kept, with 42 bases framed from the first base. The germline V gene yields SGHTA for CDR1 and FQGNSA for CDR2. Notes on this clone: Its cognate antigen has yet to be identified. Base qualities are not provided; no much larger clone lies one nucleotide away.

Patients with a history of autoimmune disease or receiving systemic immunosuppression were excluded from the trial. Peripheral blood for TCR sequencing was drawn from every dose cohort at baseline, at cycle 4 day 1 and at cycle 7 day 1. Samples came from an open-label, multicenter, first-in-human phase I dose-escalation trial of ivuxolimab. Adults with locally advanced or metastatic head and neck squamous cell, hepatocellular, melanoma or renal cell carcinoma were enrolled in the trial. CD4+ and CD8+ T cells were sorted separately from peripheral blood before TCR sequencing. The chain was built from TRBV7-2 and TRBJ1-2; the D gene is possibly TRBD1, with 6 bases matching. This sequence was found in an adult with an advanced solid tumor such as melanoma, head and neck, liver or kidney cancer. The sequences come from CD4+ or CD8+ T cells sorted from blood, collected in a trial of the OX40 agonist ivuxolimab. The CDR3 is CASSAEGQIYGYTF. The DNA sequence is given as TGTGCCAGCAGCGCCGAAGGACAGATCTATGGCTACACCTTC.